This note documents a single T cell receptor (beta chain) sequence. What it binds is not known. The data stem from a study of cytomegalovirus exposure and HLA in healthy donors. PCR used 60 Vbeta primers and 13 Jbeta primers. Only in-frame clones appear in the TCRdb table, and some are missing; sequencing was by immunoSEQ multiplex PCR. The sample shows tens of thousands of clones, roughly 73% of them seen only once. Study observations and caveats: Reports indicate that TCR beta sequences accurately predicted the HLA-A and HLA-B alleles of most subjects.

The CDR3 runs 13 residues. Deletions cut 7 bases from V and 3 bases from J, with 10 bases between. Germline loops: CDR1 MNHEY, CDR2 SMNVEV (reference sequence). This clonotype originated in a woman in her thirties or forties in good health and CMV-seropositive. The specimen was PBMCs. This chain connects TRBV27 to TRBJ1-5; D is uncertain. CDR3 nucleotide sequence: TGTGCCAGCACCAAGAGGGACAATCAGCCCCAGCATTTT. Amino acids: CASTKRDNQPQHF.